This record looks at one TCR beta chain sequence and its context. Germline assignment: CDR1 SNHLY and CDR2 FYNNEI. V lost 7 bases to trimming and J lost 12 bases; unmatched junction nucleotides: 8. The CDR3 is made up of 14 amino acids. This sample was taken from a study of control samples from healthy donors and cancer patients. Method: immunoSEQ multiplex PCR; TCRdb's copy keeps in-frame clones and lacks some. The sample has roughly 150,000 clones, 80% to 90% seen once. Sequenced material: blood. V gene TRBV2 combines with J gene TRBJ2-3; 15 bases match TRBD2. The clonotype comes from a man aged 18 to 30 in good health. In DNA form, the CDR3 reads TGTGCCAGCACCGAGGGGACTAGCGGGGGGCTCCAGTATTTT. Protein: CASTEGTSGGLQYF.